The next 10 T cell receptor beta chains were all read from a single sample in a study of T cells after yellow fever vaccination. TCRdb reprocessed the 5' RACE reads with MiXCR, giving one entry per CDR3 protein. The table records 300,000 or so distinct CDR3 sequences, roughly 8.6% of them present only once. Sequencing used PBMCs, obtained about 49 days after the first yellow fever vaccination. Receptors originate from a man aged 18 to 29 who received the YFV17D yellow fever vaccine.

There are many counts of this clonotype. The chain is built from TRBV7-2 and TRBJ2-3; 10 positions match TRBD2. Trimming cost V 4 bases and J 2 bases; bases outside gene matches: 9. The CDR3 is 17 residues long. Germline CDR1 SGHTA, CDR2 FQGNSA. CDR3 sequence: CASSSPLAGGYTDTQYF. The CDR3 DNA reads TGTGCCAGCAGCTCCCCCTTAGCGGGGGGCTACACAGATACGCAGTATTTT. Looking up the rest from reference TRBV7-2 and TRBJ2-3 gives the full variable domain: GAGVSQSPSNKVTEKGKDVELRCDPISGHTALYWYRQSLGQGLEFLIYFQGNSAPDKSGLPSDRFSAERTGGSVSTLTIQRTQQEDSAVYLCASSSPLAGGYTDTQYFGPGTRLTVL.

The sample holds a few counts of this clonotype. The chain has TRBV14 and TRBJ2-1, with D possibly being TRBD1 (6 bases). CDR1 and CDR2 from the germline V gene are SGHDN and FVKESK. CDR3 size: 12 residues. Trimming pared 6 bases from V and 9 bases from J, leaving 12 bases between. CDR3 sequence: CASRPGVTEQFF. CDR3 nucleotide sequence: TGTGCCAGCAGACCAGGGGTGACTGAGCAGTTCTTC. Using reference TRBV14 and TRBJ2-1 for the parts outside the CDR3, the full variable domain is EAGVTQFPSHSVIEKGQTVTLRCDPISGHDNLYWYRRVMGKEIKFLLHFVKESKQDESGMPNNRFLAERTGGTYSTLKVQPAELEDSGVYFCASRPGVTEQFFGPGTRLTVL.

This clonotype was seen a few times. The chain combines TRBV9 with TRBJ2-7, with D unresolved. Between the trimmed V and J ends, which lost 3 bases and 7 bases, there was a span of 14 bases. Germline V gene lookup returns CDR1 SGDLS and CDR2 YYNGEE. The CDR3 spans 13 residues. Here the CDR3 DNA reads TGTGCCAGCAGCGCTGGTACCTATGGGGAGCAGTACTTC. Translating gives CASSAGTYGEQYF.

This clonotype turned up a few times. The chain joins TRBV12-3 or TRBV12-4 to TRBJ1-2; 8 bases align to TRBD1. V lost 6 bases, J lost 2 bases, and 2 bases stayed unmatched. This CDR3 is 13 amino acids long. Here the CDR3 DNA reads TGTGCCAGCAGAAACAGGGGGAACTATGGCTACACCTTC. This encodes CASRNRGNYGYTF.

V is TRBV5-6 and J is TRBJ2-1; D unresolved. The V end was cut by 2 bases, the J end by 9 bases, with 12 bases between. Germline CDR1 and CDR2: SGHDT and YYEEEE. The CDR3 spans 13 residues. The chain's CDR3 is CASSLGLPTEQFF. The CDR3 DNA reads as TGTGCCAGCAGCTTAGGTCTGCCGACTGAGCAGTTCTTC.

This clonotype came up once. V is TRBV12-3 or TRBV12-4 and J is TRBJ1-5, with TRBD1 matching over 7 bases. The CDR3 runs 14 residues. After removal of 3 bases from V and 4 bases from J, the junction contained 3 bases not matched to a gene. As DNA, the CDR3 is TGTGCCAGCAGTTTCGACAGGGAGAATCAGCCCCAGCATTTT. Encoded protein: CASSFDRENQPQHF.

V usage is TRBV6-7 and J usage is TRBJ2-7; 8 nucleotides line up with TRBD1. TRBV6-7 is an open reading frame, and its role is uncertain. The CDR3 spans 16 residues. V lost 6 bases and J lost 5; bases outside the gene matches: 15. For the CDR3, the DNA is TGTGCCAGCAGCTTCACCGGACAGGGACGAGCCGACGAGCAGTACTTC. It yields the protein CASSFTGQGRADEQYF.

This clonotype came up a few times. V and J are TRBV30 and TRBJ1-5; D may be TRBD1 (6 bases). With 2 bases removed from V and 7 bases from J, the gap between germline ends came to 12 bases. This CDR3 has 13 amino acids. CDR1 is GTSNPN and CDR2 is SVGIG in the germline V gene (reference sequence). As DNA, the CDR3 is TGTGCCTGGAGTATGACAGGCCTCCAGCCCCAGCATTTT. Translation: CAWSMTGLQPQHF.

The CDR3: CASLGDPNTEAFF. The DNA of the CDR3 is TGTGCCAGCCTCGGGGACCCGAACACTGAAGCTTTCTTT. V gene TRBV18 combines with J gene TRBJ1-1, with D perhaps TRBD1 (5 bases). Germline CDR1 reads KGHSH; CDR2 reads LQKENI. Trimming left V 8 bases short and J 1 base short, with 11 bases between. The CDR3 has 13 amino acids.

This clonotype has only a few counts. This chain connects TRBV4-3 to TRBJ2-7; D perhaps matches TRBD1 (6 bases). This CDR3 region has 16 residues. V was shortened by 1 base and J by 0 bases, with 13 bases between the two germline ends. From germline, CDR1 is LGHNA and CDR2 YSLEER. The CDR3 protein is CASSQVTGQNSYEQYF. DNA for the CDR3: TGCGCCAGCAGCCAAGTGACCGGACAGAACTCCTACGAGCAGTACTTC.